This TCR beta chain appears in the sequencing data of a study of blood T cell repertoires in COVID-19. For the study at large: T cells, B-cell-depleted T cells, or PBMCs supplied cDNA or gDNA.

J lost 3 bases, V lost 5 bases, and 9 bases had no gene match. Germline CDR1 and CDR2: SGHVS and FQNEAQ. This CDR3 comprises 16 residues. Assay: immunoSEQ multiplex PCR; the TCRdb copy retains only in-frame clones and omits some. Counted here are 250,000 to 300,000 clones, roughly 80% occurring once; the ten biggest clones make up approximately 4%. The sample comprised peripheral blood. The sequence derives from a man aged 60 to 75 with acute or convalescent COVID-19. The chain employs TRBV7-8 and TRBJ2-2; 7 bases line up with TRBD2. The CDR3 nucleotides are TGTGCCAGCAGCGTGGGGGGGGTTTATGACACCGGGGAGCTGTTTTTT. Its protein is CASSVGGVYDTGELFF. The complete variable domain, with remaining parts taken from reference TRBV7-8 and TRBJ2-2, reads GAGVSQSPRYKVAKRGQDVALRCDPISGHVSLFWYQQALGQGPEFLTYFQNEAQLDKSGLPSDRFFAERPEGSVSTLKIQRTQQEDSAVYLCASSVGGVYDTGELFFGEGSRLTVL.